Below, 32 T cell receptor beta chains from the same sample are listed, as sequenced in a study of human thymus T cells. Thymus specimens were resections from corrective heart surgery. TCRdb keeps only in-frame clones here, not all; method: immunoSEQ multiplex PCR. The sample carries under 150,000 clones, 90% to 95% recorded once. Input material: thymus tissue. These receptor sequences come from a boy under two years old with a congenital heart defect but otherwise immunologically healthy.

V usage is TRBV5-1 and J usage is TRBJ1-1; 7 bases fit TRBD1. The CDR3 length is 14 residues. J was trimmed by 5 bases and V by 4 bases; bases with no gene match: 8. CDR1 and CDR2 (germline): SGHRS, YFSETQ. CDR3 nucleotides: TGCGCCAGCAGCCCGGAGGGGGCTTGGACTGAAGCTTTCTTT. Residues: CASSPEGAWTEAFF.

Notes on this clone: The final CDR3 position lacks the conserved phenylalanine or tryptophan, pointing to a likely read error. The DNA is omitted, as the CDR3 cannot be located on it reliably, and the CDR3 follows TCRdb's listing. V and J are TRBV11-3 and TRBJ2-7; the D call of TRBD2 is as the table states it, not checked on the DNA. Per germline, CDR1 SGHNT and CDR2 YENEEA. The CDR3 is 8 amino acids long, termini counted. CDR3 residues: CASSLVLS.

J is TRBJ1-2 and V is TRBV7-9; TRBD1 agrees at 8 bases. Germline V gives CDR1 SEHNR, CDR2 FQNEAQ (reference sequence). V lost 1 base, J lost 4 bases, and 2 bases stayed unmatched. CDR3 length: 14 amino acids. CDR3 coding DNA: TGTGCCAGCAGCTTAGACAGGGGGGCCTATGGCTACACCTTC. Amino acid sequence: CASSLDRGAYGYTF. The whole variable domain, filled in from reference TRBV7-9 and TRBJ1-2, reads DTGVSQNPRHKITKRGQNVTFRCDPISEHNRLYWYRQTLGQGPEFLTYFQNEAQLEKSRLLSDRFSAERPKGSFSTLEIQRTEQGDSAMYLCASSLDRGAYGYTFGSGTRLTVV.

V gene TRBV7-9 combines with J gene TRBJ2-2; possibly TRBD1 or TRBD2 for D (6 bases each). V dropped 5 bases and J dropped 3 bases, with 19 bases sitting between them. Germline values: CDR1 SEHNR, CDR2 FQNEAQ (reference sequence). This CDR3 is 17 amino acids long. This chain's CDR3 is CASSAGGGPTDTGELFF. CDR3 nucleotides: TGTGCCAGCAGCGCCGGTGGGGGGCCTACCGACACCGGGGAGCTGTTTTTT.

This chain uses TRBV7-9 with TRBJ2-5; D remains ambiguous. The CDR3 is 13 amino acids. The V and J ends lost 2 bases and 3 bases respectively, with 7 bases between them. The germline CDR1 and CDR2 sequences are SEHNR and FQNEAQ (reference sequence). The CDR3 coding sequence is TGTGCCAGCAGCTTACGGTCGGAAGAGACCCAGTACTTC. Its protein is CASSLRSEETQYF.

The chain recombines TRBV6-1 with TRBJ2-7; D may be TRBD2 (6 bases). Between the trimmed V and J ends, which lost 4 bases and 3 bases, there was a span of 25 bases. The CDR3 has 18 residues. Germline CDR1 reads MNHNS; CDR2 reads SASEGT. Here the CDR3 reads CASSGGDRYKGRYYEQYF. The CDR3 DNA reads as TGTGCCAGCAGTGGGGGGGACCGCTATAAGGGTCGCTACTACGAGCAGTACTTC.

The V and J genes are TRBV5-1 and TRBJ2-7; 8 bases fit TRBD2. The V gene end was trimmed by 1 base and the J gene end by 2 bases; junction bases not matched to a gene: 5. Germline loops: CDR1 SGHRS, CDR2 YFSETQ. The CDR3 is made up of 15 amino acids. In DNA, the CDR3 is TGCGCCAGCAGCTTGTCCGACGGGGGGGCCTACGAGCAGTACTTC. Translated: CASSLSDGGAYEQYF.

The gene calls are TRBV28 and TRBJ2-7; possible D gene TRBD1, 6 bases. Germline-derived CDR1 and CDR2 are MDHEN and SYDVKM. Trimming took 3 bases from V and 3 from J, leaving 18 bases between them. The CDR3 is 16 residues long. CDR3 nucleotide sequence: TGTGCCAGCAGTTTCCACCAGACAGGCCATTACTACGAGCAGTACTTC. Amino acids: CASSFHQTGHYYEQYF.

V usage is TRBV2 and J usage is TRBJ1-1; 7 positions agree with TRBD1. Germline CDR1 and CDR2: SNHLY and FYNNEI. The ends lost 8 bases at V and 4 bases at J; junction bases unmatched: 4. There are 12 residues in the CDR3. This chain's CDR3 is CASGTVGTEAFF. CDR3 DNA: TGTGCCAGCGGGACAGTCGGCACTGAAGCTTTCTTT.

The chain links TRBV4-1 to TRBJ1-1, with TRBD1 identical over 7 bases. There are 14 residues in the CDR3. The trim removed 3 bases at V and 5 bases at J, leaving 6 bases unmatched. Germline V gives CDR1 MGHRA, CDR2 YSYEKL. CDR3 nucleotides: TGCGCCAGCAGCCAGGGACAGAGGAGGACTGAAGCTTTCTTT. Translating gives CASSQGQRRTEAFF.

The V gene is TRBV6-5, the J gene TRBJ2-1; 14 bases agree with TRBD2. After removal of 4 bases from V and 10 bases from J, the junction contained 9 bases not matched to a gene. This CDR3 region has 16 residues. CDR1 and CDR2 (germline): MNHEY, SVGAGI. The CDR3 region is CASSSGTSGGSEEQFF. DNA of the CDR3: TGTGCCAGCAGTTCCGGGACTAGCGGGGGTTCAGAAGAGCAGTTCTTC.

This chain links TRBV6-4 with TRBJ1-2; D is possibly TRBD1 (6 bases). V was trimmed by 3 bases and J by 2 bases, leaving 22 bases between them. The CDR3 is 18 amino acids. Per the germline V gene, CDR1 is MRHNA and CDR2 is SNTAGT. The CDR3 loop reads CASSEGTGHSDNNYGYTF. DNA of the CDR3: TGTGCCAGCAGTGAGGGTACAGGGCATTCCGATAACAACTATGGCTACACCTTC.

The chain joins TRBV5-8 to TRBJ2-5; no firm D call. The CDR3 is 17 amino acids. V dropped 2 bases and J dropped 7 bases, with 24 bases sitting between them. The germline V gene encodes CDR1 SGHTS and CDR2 YDEGEE. The CDR3 loop reads CASSFKGLLTYIGTQYF. CDR3 sequence (DNA): TGTGCCAGCAGCTTTAAGGGCTTATTAACTTATATAGGGACCCAGTACTTC.

The gene calls are TRBV5-1 and TRBJ2-4, with D perhaps TRBD2 (6 bases). From germline, CDR1 is SGHRS and CDR2 YFSETQ. V lost 3 bases, J lost 0 bases, and 16 bases lay in between. This CDR3 is built from 17 residues. As DNA, the CDR3 is TGCGCCAGCAGCTCCCCCGGGGGAGCATCAGCCAAAAACATTCAGTACTTC. Residues: CASSSPGGASAKNIQYF.

The CDR3: CASSQDKAGGPYEQYF. The CDR3 DNA follows: TGCGCCAGCAGCCAAGATAAGGCGGGGGGGCCCTACGAGCAGTACTTC. This chain joins TRBV4-1 and TRBJ2-7; TRBD2 agrees at 9 bases. The CDR3 length is 16 residues. Germline V gene lookup returns CDR1 MGHRA and CDR2 YSYEKL. After removal of 0 bases from V and 2 bases from J, the junction contained 5 bases not matched to a gene.

J is TRBJ1-2 and V is TRBV7-6; 10 bases match TRBD1. CDR3 size: 20 residues. Trimming at V came to 1 base and at J to 0 bases, leaving 14 bases not matched to a gene. Germline-derived CDR1 and CDR2 are SGHVS and FNYEAQ. The CDR3, as DNA: TGTGCCAGCAGCTTAGACCCCCACTTTGACAGGGGGCCCTCTAACTATGGCTACACCTTC. Its translation: CASSLDPHFDRGPSNYGYTF.

The chain recombines TRBV27 with TRBJ2-7, with 7 bases that match TRBD1. Germline V gene data show CDR1 as MNHEY and CDR2 as SMNVEV (reference sequence). Trimming took 4 bases from V and 4 from J; bases not matched to a gene: 10. This CDR3 is 15 amino acids long. Here the CDR3 DNA reads TGTGCCAGCAGTTCGCGCCGACAGGGTGGTTACGAGCAGTACTTC. Its protein is CASSSRRQGGYEQYF.

The chain recombines TRBV2 with TRBJ1-3; D might be TRBD1 (6 bases). Trimming pared 5 bases from V and 14 bases from J, leaving 13 bases between. Germline V gene lookup returns CDR1 SNHLY and CDR2 FYNNEI. The length of the CDR3 is 11 residues. The chain's CDR3 is CASSQGGGLYF. The CDR3 nucleotides are TGTGCCAGCAGTCAAGGGGGGGGCTTATATTTT.

The chain joins TRBV5-1 to TRBJ2-5, with TRBD2 as a possible D gene (5 bases). From germline, CDR1 is SGHRS and CDR2 YFSETQ. Trimming took off 5 bases at V and 8 bases at J, with 10 bases between the two ends. This CDR3 is built from 11 residues. The CDR3 loop is CASRVRETQYF. Here the CDR3 DNA reads TGCGCCAGCAGGGTCCGGGAAACCCAGTACTTC.

The chain carries TRBV5-1 and TRBJ2-7; D not resolved. The ends were cut back, 5 bases at V and 1 base at J, with 16 bases in the middle. The CDR3 runs to 15 residues. Germline CDR1 is SGHRS and CDR2 is YFSETQ. CDR3 DNA sequence: TGCGCCAGCAGGTTCACTTGGGTTCCATCCTACGAGCAGTACTTC. It codes for CASRFTWVPSYEQYF.

V is TRBV12-5 and J is TRBJ2-2, with no clear D. The ends were cut back, 0 bases at V and 4 bases at J, with 15 bases in the middle. Germline V lookup: CDR1 LGHNT, CDR2 FRNRAP. The CDR3 consists of 17 residues. CDR3 protein: CASGLVKLQDATGELFF. CDR3 DNA: TGTGCTAGTGGTTTGGTCAAGCTTCAGGATGCCACCGGGGAGCTGTTTTTT.

This sequence joins TRBV18 and TRBJ2-1; the match to TRBD2 covers 8 bases. V dropped 4 bases and J dropped 9; count of bases not matched to a gene: 14. The CDR3 is 16 amino acids. Germline CDR1 is KGHSH and CDR2 is LQKENI. The CDR3 nucleotides are TGTGCCAGCTCACTGGAGGCGGGGGGCCGGCCTTGTGAGCAGTTCTTC. This codes for CASSLEAGGRPCEQFF.

This chain links TRBV4-3 with TRBJ2-6, with 11 bases lining up with TRBD2. Germline values: CDR1 LGHNA, CDR2 YSLEER. V was pared by 3 bases and J by 0 bases, with 7 bases of the junction left unmatched. CDR3 length: 19 residues. CDR3 sequence reads: CASSHLIAGGSSGANVLTF. The CDR3 DNA reads as TGCGCCAGCAGCCACCTAATAGCGGGGGGGAGCTCTGGGGCCAACGTCCTGACTTTC.

This sequence joins TRBV4-2 and TRBJ1-1; no reliable D call. This CDR3 has 17 residues. Trimming cost V 0 bases and J 4 bases, with 18 bases left between them. The V gene's germline CDR1 is LGHNA and CDR2 YNFKEQ. The CDR3 spells CASSQDRMSVGVTEAFF. In DNA, the CDR3 is TGTGCCAGCAGCCAAGATAGGATGAGCGTAGGTGTCACTGAAGCTTTCTTT.

This chain connects TRBV6-1 to TRBJ2-2, with 11 positions matching TRBD2. The CDR3 length is 17 residues. V was clipped by 1 base and J by 7 bases; unmatched bases: 8. Germline CDR1 reads MNHNS; CDR2 reads SASEGT. CDR3 bases: TGTGCCAGCAGTGAAGGCCGGACGACTAGCGGGGACGGGGAGCTGTTTTTT. Encoded protein: CASSEGRTTSGDGELFF.

V usage is TRBV28 and J usage is TRBJ1-4, with 7 bases fitting TRBD1. The CDR3 covers 17 residues. J lost 3 bases, V lost 5 bases, and 12 bases had no gene match. The germline V gene has CDR1 MDHEN and CDR2 SYDVKM. CDR3 in DNA: TGTGCCAGCAGTCCCCATTGGACAGGAGAGGCTAATGAAAAACTGTTTTTT. Protein product: CASSPHWTGEANEKLFF.

This chain uses TRBV5-6 with TRBJ1-3; D call uncertain. The CDR3 sequence is 14 residues long. The V gene lost 3 bases and the J gene lost 3 bases, with 10 bases spanning the gap. The germline gives CDR1 SGHDT, CDR2 YYEEEE. CDR3 nucleotide sequence: TGTGCCAGCAGCTGGGGAGTCGGTGGAAACACCATATATTTT. Residues: CASSWGVGGNTIYF.

This chain's CDR3 is CASSGDSSLSPLHF. In nucleotides, the CDR3 is TGTGCCAGCAGTGGGGACAGTAGCCTTTCACCCCTCCACTTT. This rearrangement joins TRBV27 to TRBJ1-6; 7 bases fit TRBD1. Germline values: CDR1 MNHEY, CDR2 SMNVEV (reference sequence). This CDR3 comprises 14 residues. The V and J ends lost 5 bases and 9 bases, in that order; junction bases with no gene match: 7.

This chain joins TRBV28 and TRBJ2-1, with 10 bases fitting TRBD2. CDR1 is MDHEN and CDR2 is SYDVKM in the germline V gene. V shed 2 bases, J shed 6 bases, and the junction held 16 bases outside the gene matches. The CDR3 contains 19 residues. The CDR3 here is CASSLREPSGGDPGNEQFF. The CDR3 DNA is TGTGCCAGCAGTTTACGCGAACCCAGCGGGGGGGACCCCGGCAATGAGCAGTTCTTC.

The V and J genes are TRBV7-2 and TRBJ1-2; 7 nucleotides align to TRBD1. The length of the CDR3 is 16 residues. The V gene's germline CDR1 is SGHTA and CDR2 FQGNSA. Unmatched junction bases numbered 11, after V lost 1 base and J lost 6 bases. The DNA for the CDR3 is TGTGCCAGCAGCTTAGGAATCCAGGGGGGTCAAAATGGCTACACCTTC. This gives the protein CASSLGIQGGQNGYTF.

This chain joins TRBV6-5 and TRBJ1-4; 8 bases are shared with TRBD1. Per germline, CDR1 MNHEY and CDR2 SVGAGI. There are 14 residues in the CDR3. The V gene end was trimmed by 5 bases and the J gene end by 8 bases; junction bases not matched to a gene: 7. DNA for the CDR3: TGTGCCAGCAGTCGAGGGGACAGGCAGGAAAAACTGTTTTTT. Protein product: CASSRGDRQEKLFF.

The V gene is TRBV21-1, the J gene TRBJ2-5; the listed D gene, TRBD1, was not tested against the DNA. TRBV21-1 is classified as a pseudogene. The CDR3 runs to 15 residues. The CDR3 region is CASSTRTGLQETQYF. Written as DNA, the CDR3 is TGTGCCAGCAGCACTCGGACAGGGCTACAAGAGACCCAGTACTTC.